This T cell receptor beta chain was sequenced for a study of blood T cells in healthy people across ages. Findings and caveats of the study: Naive CD4+ cells and diversity were both higher in long-lived donors than in aged donors. Those diversity estimates obtained from one million T cells were thought to be underestimates.

This clonotype was counted ten times or more. Its antigen is not identified. Using a J-beta primer mix together with a sample-barcoded 5' primer, a second PCR was run for about 7 to 12 cycles. One entry per CDR3 protein results from TCRdb running MiXCR on the 5' RACE reads. The data hold hundreds of thousands of distinct CDR3 sequences, with 32% observed a single time. The donors, aged roughly 6 to 100, were healthy Caucasians from Russia. The specimen was blood. The clonotype was recovered from a woman over 75 in good health.

The CDR3 sequence is CASSFPLSGLPEMRETQYF. Written as DNA, the CDR3 is TGTGCCAGCAGCTTTCCCTTATCCGGGCTACCGGAGATGAGGGAGACCCAGTACTTC. This chain connects TRBV7-3 to TRBJ2-5; no firm D call. The CDR3 contains 19 residues. V was clipped by 3 bases and J by 5 bases, with 28 bases between them. The germline gives CDR1 SGHTA, CDR2 FQGTGA.